This is a list of T cell receptor beta chains from one sample in a study of shared clonotypes between healthy human individuals. Some clones are missing from TCRdb's copy, which holds only in-frame ones; the method was immunoSEQ multiplex PCR. The data hold approximately 1.5 million clones, with approximately 98.5% observed a single time. Sequences were obtained from naive CD4+ T cells sorted from blood. These receptors all stem from a man aged 25 to 40 in good health. Each CDR3 is given without its conserved first and last residue. Each record gives: V gene, CDR3 length, CDR3 protein.

>TRBV7-9|14
ASSLYPGSGANVLT
>TRBV7-9|13
ASSLRGSSYNEQF
>TRBV7-9|12
ASSTNRGQFEQY
>TRBV5-4|11
ASSLDRFGEQF
>TRBV7-3|12
ASSVRAGANVLT
>TRBV5-1|13
ASSFNIALNTEAF
>TRBV5-1|13
ASGVVAGVAGELF
>TRBV6-5|14
ASSSPQGAGGKTQY
>TRBV25-1|13
ASSEGVTSGNTIY
>TRBV5-1|12
ASSPTGPGNTIY
>TRBV2|11
ATSGAGTTEQY
>TRBV4-1|12
ASSRQGIQETQY
>TRBV7-9|9
ASTKGREQF
>TRBV7-7|12
ASSLAGGYNEQF
>TRBV5-1|14
ASSLDRRQGTYEQY
>TRBV9|13
ASSRSRVHTGELF
>TRBV5-4|14
ASSLYKSGSIDEQF
>TRBV9|11
ASSAGPLETQY
>TRBV5-6|13
ASSTGTSGYNEQF
>TRBV10-3|13
AISDSGIRTDTQY
>TRBV7-2|12
ASSLVGQSYEQY
>TRBV19|15
ASSTLSGWTGDQPQH
>TRBV7-2|12
ASSPSAGFYEQY
>TRBV5-1|16
ASSWPGLAGGSYNEQF
>TRBV19|12
ASSASVSFYEQY
>TRBV18|14
ASSPPLREGRFEQY
>TRBV5-4|12
ASSSGPIQETQY
>TRBV18|13
ASSPTGTTNEKLF
>TRBV14|10
ASSQARETQY
>TRBV15|13
ATSRSSGSYETQY
>TRBV6-1|13
ASSENSGGAYEQY
>TRBV6-6|12
ASSYSLGGGEQF
>TRBV9|12
ASSVDVNTGELF
>TRBV18|16
ASSPLSRGSSGANVLT
>TRBV27|12
ASSLRGQSDTQY
>TRBV11-3|11
ASSFRTGTEAF
>TRBV4-1|13
ASSHTGADTGELF
>TRBV18|13
ASSPGGGGNQPQH
>TRBV7-8|15
ASNADNLAGGPGEQY
>TRBV2|13
ASSLLAGAYNEQF
>TRBV29-1|10
SVIQEAYEQY
>TRBV5-6|11
ASSFRTVETQY
>TRBV2|9
ASSLTREQY